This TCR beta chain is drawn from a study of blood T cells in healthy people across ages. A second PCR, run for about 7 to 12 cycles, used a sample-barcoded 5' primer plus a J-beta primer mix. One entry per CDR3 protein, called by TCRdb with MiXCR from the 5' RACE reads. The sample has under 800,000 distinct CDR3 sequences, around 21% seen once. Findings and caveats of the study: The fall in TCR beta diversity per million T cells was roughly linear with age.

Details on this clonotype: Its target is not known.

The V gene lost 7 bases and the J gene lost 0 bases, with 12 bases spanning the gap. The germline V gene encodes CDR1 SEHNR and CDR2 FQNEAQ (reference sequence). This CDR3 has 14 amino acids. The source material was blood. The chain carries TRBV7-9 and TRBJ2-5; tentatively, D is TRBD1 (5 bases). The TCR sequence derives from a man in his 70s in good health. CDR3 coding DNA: TGTGCCAGCATCCAAGGGGTTTACCAAGAGACCCAGTACTTC. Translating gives CASIQGVYQETQYF.